These T cell receptor beta chains were read from a single sample in a study of T cell repertoires in ileal Crohn's disease. Profiled with immunoSEQ multiplex PCR; TCRdb holds only in-frame clones, not every one. This repertoire shows roughly 4,400 clones, about four fifths found once; its top ten account for 15% to 20%. The sample taken for sequencing was ileal tissue. These TCRs come from an adult with Crohn's disease. The CDR3 runs from the conserved cysteine through the conserved F or W. D genes are given only for firm matches. The size of a clone is reported for some rows only, either as once, few or many, or as a class for expanded clones.

size	V	length	D	J	DNA	CDR3
-	TRBV28	12	-	TRBJ1-2	TGTGCCAGCAGCGCAGATATGGATGGCTACACCTTC	CASSADMDGYTF
-	TRBV4-1	15	-	TRBJ2-7	TGCGCCAGCAGCCAAGTTCCAGGGGAATCCTACGAGCAGTACTTC	CASSQVPGESYEQYF
-	TRBV11-2	16	TRBD2	TRBJ2-1	TGTGCCAGCAGCTTAGGGGCGGGGGGAAGAAAAGGTGAGCAGTTCTTC	CASSLGAGGRKGEQFF
-	TRBV27	15	-	TRBJ2-3	TGTGCCAGCAGTTCGGACTGGTTTCTGACAGATACGCAGTATTTT	CASSSDWFLTDTQYF
-	TRBV28	14	TRBD2	TRBJ2-1	TGTGCCAGCAGAGCGGGACTAGCGGCGAATGAGCAGTTCTTC	CASRAGLAANEQFF
once	TRBV6-5	14	-	TRBJ1-1	TGTGCCAGCGGGCGCGGGACTTCGAACACTGAAGCTTTCTTT	CASGRGTSNTEAFF
-	TRBV13	17	TRBD1	TRBJ1-6	TGTGCCAGCAGCTTAGGCAATCGAAGACAGGGCAGTTCACCCCTCCACTTT	CASSLGNRRQGSSPLHF
-	TRBV5-5	14	-	TRBJ2-4	TGTGCCAGCAGCTTGGAACCGGGAGAAAACATTCAGTACTTC	CASSLEPGENIQYF
-	TRBV30	12	TRBD2	TRBJ2-1	TGTGCCTGGACTAGCGGGGGCAGTGAGCAGTTCTTC	CAWTSGGSEQFF
-	TRBV29-1	12	-	TRBJ1-1	TGCAGCGTCGTAGCTCCGAACACTGAAGCTTTCTTT	CSVVAPNTEAFF
few	TRBV11-2	15	-	TRBJ2-3	TGTGCCAGCAGCTTAGATTGGAAGGGGGCAGATACGCAGTATTTT	CASSLDWKGADTQYF
-	TRBV7-2	15	-	TRBJ1-2	TGTGCCAGCAGCTCCTCGGGGGGGCGCGACTATGGCTACACCTTC	CASSSSGGRDYGYTF
-	TRBV6-5	14	-	TRBJ1-2	TGTGCCAGCAACATTCGCCCGGACAGCTATGGCTACACCTTC	CASNIRPDSYGYTF
-	TRBV19	15	-	TRBJ1-6	TGTGCCAGTCGGTCAGGGGATCGATATAATTCACCCCTCCACTTT	CASRSGDRYNSPLHF
-	TRBV29-1	13	TRBD2	TRBJ2-7	TGCAGCGTTGAAGGACAAGCAGCGGGGGGGCGGTACTTC	CSVEGQAAGGRYF
-	TRBV6-6	16	-	TRBJ1-4	TGTGCCAGCAGCCTAAGACACAGGGTGGCTAATGAAAAACTGTTTTTT	CASSLRHRVANEKLFF
once	TRBV4-3	16	-	TRBJ1-3	TGCGCCAGCAGCCACCAAGGGGGGAGGGCTGGAAACACCATATATTTT	CASSHQGGRAGNTIYF
-	TRBV7-2	16	-	TRBJ1-3	TGTGCCAGCAGCTTAAGCCCCCCGGGAGCTGGAAACACCATATATTTT	CASSLSPPGAGNTIYF
-	TRBV28	13	-	TRBJ2-3	TGTGCCAGCAGTTCACCTCAGGGAAGCGCGCAGTATTTT	CASSSPQGSAQYF
-	TRBV7-2	13	-	TRBJ2-7	TGTGCCAGCAGCCCCGGGATGATCTACGAGCAGTACTTC	CASSPGMIYEQYF
few	TRBV4-1	13	-	TRBJ2-7	TGCGCCAGCAGCCAAGACAGTTTTTACGAGCAGTACTTC	CASSQDSFYEQYF
-	TRBV18	15	-	TRBJ1-2	TGTGCCAGCTCCCTCAGATTGAGACTCAATTACGGCTACACCTTC	CASSLRLRLNYGYTF
-	TRBV15	15	-	TRBJ1-2	TGTGCCACCAGCAGAGATCGGTCGGCAGCGGGGGGCTACACCTTC	CATSRDRSAAGGYTF
-	TRBV7-8	15	-	TRBJ2-2	TGTGCCAGCAGCTTAGGCCCTTTCTCTACCCGGGAGCTGTTTTTT	CASSLGPFSTRELFF
-	TRBV30	14	-	TRBJ1-6	TGTGCCTGGAGTGTAGACACCTCAAATTCACCCCTCCACTTT	CAWSVDTSNSPLHF
-	TRBV28	14	TRBD2	TRBJ2-7	TGTGCCAGCAGTCTTACTAGCGGGCCTTACGAGCAGTACTTC	CASSLTSGPYEQYF
-	TRBV7-9	13	-	TRBJ2-7	TGTGCCAGCAGCTCCCCCGGGGCCTACGAGCAGTACTTC	CASSSPGAYEQYF
few	TRBV19	15	-	TRBJ1-1	TGTGCCAGTAGTCCCCGGGGGACGGAGAACACTGAAGCTTTCTTT	CASSPRGTENTEAFF
-	TRBV10-1	10	-	TRBJ2-5	TGCGCCACCAACCAAGAGACCCAGTACTTC	CATNQETQYF
-	TRBV6-5	15	-	TRBJ1-1	TGTGCCAGCAGTCCCAACTATAGCAGGAACACTGAAGCTTTCTTT	CASSPNYSRNTEAFF
-	TRBV7-2	13	TRBD2	TRBJ2-1	TGTGCCAGCACCGCCGCGGAGCGGGGGATGCAGTTCTTC	CASTAAERGMQFF
-	TRBV4-1	16	TRBD2	TRBJ2-7	TGCGCCAGCAGCCAAACTAGCGGGGGCACTCGGAACGAGCAGTACTTC	CASSQTSGGTRNEQYF
-	TRBV7-2	19	TRBD1	TRBJ1-4	TGTGCCAGCAGCCGATCCGGCCCGGGACAGGGTGGCACTAATGAAAAACTGTTTTTT	CASSRSGPGQGGTNEKLFF
-	TRBV11-2	17	TRBD1	TRBJ2-3	TGTGCCAGCAGCTCCGGACAGGGGAGCAGGAGAGGAGATACGCAGTATTTT	CASSSGQGSRRGDTQYF
-	TRBV5-4	14	TRBD1	TRBJ2-5	TGTGCCAGCAGCAAGGGACAGTCAAAAGAGACCCAGTACTTC	CASSKGQSKETQYF
-	TRBV5-1	15	-	TRBJ2-7	TGCGCCAGCAATTCGGGGGAGATTGAAGCCTACGAGCAGTACTTC	CASNSGEIEAYEQYF
-	TRBV28	17	TRBD1	TRBJ2-2	TGTGCCAGCAGTCCATCGAAGGGACAGGGGGTAACCGGGGAGCTGTTTTTT	CASSPSKGQGVTGELFF
-	TRBV4-1	15	-	TRBJ1-5	TGCGCCAGCAGCCAAGTGGTGTCAGGGGATCAGCCCCAGCATTTT	CASSQVVSGDQPQHF
-	TRBV10-1	14	TRBD1	TRBJ1-1	TGCGCCAGCAGACGAACAGGGGCGAACACTGAAGCTTTCTTT	CASRRTGANTEAFF
few	TRBV7-2	16	TRBD1	TRBJ2-5	TGTGCCAGCAGCTTAGCGGGACAGGGGCCCCAAGAGACCCAGTACTTC	CASSLAGQGPQETQYF
-	TRBV2	13	-	TRBJ1-2	TGTGCCAGCACCCAAGCGGCGGCTTTTGGCTACACCTTC	CASTQAAAFGYTF
-	TRBV7-3	14	-	TRBJ2-3	TGTGCCAGCAGCTTACAGGGGAGCACAGATACGCAGTATTTT	CASSLQGSTDTQYF
-	TRBV2	15	-	TRBJ1-2	TGTGCCAGCACCAGGACACTTCCCGGGGGCTATGGCTACACCTTC	CASTRTLPGGYGYTF
once	TRBV28	15	TRBD1	TRBJ2-5	TGTGCCAGCAGTTTACCCGACAGGGTCAAAGGGACCCAGTACTTC	CASSLPDRVKGTQYF
few	TRBV9	14	TRBD2	TRBJ2-3	TGTGCCAGCAGCCCTAGCGGGGGGGCTGGTACGCAGTATTTT	CASSPSGGAGTQYF
-	TRBV30	14	TRBD1	TRBJ2-7	TGTGCCTGGAGTTTTGGGACAGGGACCTACGAGCAGTACTTC	CAWSFGTGTYEQYF
-	TRBV11-2	14	TRBD1	TRBJ1-4	TGTGCCAGCAGCTTAGAACAGGGGCGAGAAAAACTGTTTTTT	CASSLEQGREKLFF
-	TRBV5-1	12	-	TRBJ1-2	TGCGCCAGCAGCGGCTCAGGGGTTGGCTACACCTTC	CASSGSGVGYTF
-	TRBV29-1	15	-	TRBJ2-1	TGCAGCGTTGACCTCTATGGATCCCAGGGCAATGAGCAGTTCTTC	CSVDLYGSQGNEQFF
few	TRBV30	13	TRBD1	TRBJ1-2	TGTGCCTGGACCTTAGGACAGGGTCTTGGCTACACCTTC	CAWTLGQGLGYTF
-	TRBV27	17	TRBD1	TRBJ1-1	TGTGCCAGCAGTCCCCTGGGACAGGGGGGGATGAACACTGAAGCTTTCTTT	CASSPLGQGGMNTEAFF
-	TRBV5-1	14	TRBD1	TRBJ1-5	TGCGCCAGCAGCCCCACAGGGGGTAATCAGCCCCAGCATTTT	CASSPTGGNQPQHF
-	TRBV11-1	13	-	TRBJ2-7	TGTGCCAGCAGCTTAGCGAGGCACGACCAGCAGTACTTC	CASSLARHDQQYF
-	TRBV15	16	-	TRBJ2-2	TGTGCCACCAGCGTGGACAGCCCAAGCAACACCGGGGAGCTGTTTTTT	CATSVDSPSNTGELFF
-	TRBV27	15	TRBD1	TRBJ2-7	TGTGCCAGCACTCCTTCGGGGACAGGGGTCTACGAGCAGTACTTC	CASTPSGTGVYEQYF